This TCR beta chain was identified in a study of a mutant IDH1 vaccine in newly diagnosed glioma. Study summary: Weeks 1, 3, 5, 7, 11, 15, 19 and 23 were when patients received their eight vaccinations. Previous treatment comprised radiotherapy, temozolomide, or both, mostly both.

Assay: immunoSEQ multiplex PCR; the TCRdb copy retains only in-frame clones and omits some. Of around 23,000 clones listed, around 79% are singletons. Study outcomes and limitations: Alterations occurring in top peripheral T cell clonotypes seemed unrelated to pseudoprogression.

As to time point: week 5, during vaccination. The investigators gave 300 ug of mutant IDH1 20-mer peptide in each vaccine dose, together with topical imiquimod. Every donor had a new WHO grade 3 or 4 astrocytoma that was IDH1-mutant, with loss of nuclear ATRX. On this clone itself: Its antigen is as yet unknown.

Trimming cost V 10 bases and J 5 bases, with 17 bases left between them. Germline V CDR1 and CDR2: KGHSH, LQKENI. The CDR3 is made up of 13 amino acids. The V gene is TRBV18, the J gene TRBJ2-5; D is unclear. The sample in question was PBMCs, obtained from a glioma patient whose treatment included an IDH1 peptide vaccine. This sequence was found in a man aged 40-50 years with glioma. CDR3 DNA: TGTGCCACCAAAGGCCCCCGAAGGGAGACCCAGTACTTC. Translation: CATKGPRRETQYF.